This paragraph reports one T cell receptor beta chain. The antigen this receptor binds is unknown. Within one base of it there is no much larger clone, and no base qualities were kept. Donors were healthy HIV-negative adults with no recently reported acute infections or vaccinations. Every donor was a Caucasian adult residing in Nashville, Tennessee, USA. CD4+ T cells were enriched through magnetic negative selection, after which naive cells were positively selected on CD45RA and the remaining negative fraction served as the memory subset. After blood collection by leukapheresis, PBMCs were isolated using Ficoll-Histopaque density gradient centrifugation and then cryopreserved in the vapor phase of liquid nitrogen. Analytical flow cytometry was used to check the purity and quantity of every magnetically sorted T cell population. Genomic DNA was isolated from every sorted fraction and measured by UV absorbance on a Nanodrop 2000c.

CDR1 is given as MNHNY and CDR2 as SVGAGI, both from the germline V gene (reference sequence). After removal of 6 bases from V and 3 bases from J, the junction retains 5 bases not matched to a gene. Including cysteine and phenylalanine, the CDR3 has 15 amino acids. The DNA shown is the 45-base CDR3, in frame from base 1. Using the deep immunoSEQ assay, multiplex PCR amplified TCR CDR3 regions from genomic DNA. Genomic DNA extracted from each cell subset was distributed evenly over all wells of several immunoSEQ 96-well plates, and each plate served as one replicate. For sorted subsets, each replicate PCR was loaded with around 220 ng genomic DNA, equivalent to roughly 30,000 T cell genomes. Purified libraries were measured with a Qubit 3.0 fluorometer, size-checked on a Bioanalyzer 2100, and measured again with the KAPA Library Quantification kit. A separate single-read 150-cycle Illumina NextSeq 550 flow cell was used to sequence each immunoSEQ 96-well plate. The authors' pipeline ran thus. Because the immunoSEQ output held only junctional sequences and lacked quality scores, the filtering could not match the filtering applied to full-length reads. Sequences were annotated with PyIR, a Python wrapper for IgBLAST v1.9, using IMGT germline references to assign V/J genes and CDR3. Reads with weak V/J assignments (E-value above 1e-6), missing CDR3, stop codons, out-of-frame junctions, or ambiguous translated residues were removed. V3J clonotypes were defined as sequences sharing the same inferred V gene, J gene, and CDR3 amino acid sequence. The percentage overlap between two repertoires was calculated by dividing the number of shared unique clonotypes by the size of the smaller repertoire. Richness of each repertoire was evaluated using RTK rarefaction, the Chao1 estimator, and Recon v2.1 estimates of unobserved clonotypes. For all TCRbeta clonotypes obtained by the gDNA method from four donors, generation probabilities were computed with OLGA. TCRdb limited this immuneACCESS table to in-frame rearrangements with V and J called. A share of clones is missing; checked studies link under half to unresolved V genes, and the rest is unexplained. V and J calls and clone size come straight from that table; D and trimming were deduced from the DNA. The sample contains 600,000 to 700,000 clones, approximately 73% of them found a single time. Clones ranked in the top ten supply around 1.7% of the sample.

This entry belongs to a study of shared clonotypes between healthy human individuals (dated by TCRdb to between 2020 and 2021). About the full investigation: Three men and a couple of women, aged 18 to 49 years, made up the cohort. For each donor, three plates each were used for CD4 naive and CD4 memory, two plates were used for CD8 naive, and one plate was used for CD8 memory. Different laboratories and diverse techniques were used to prepare libraries and sequence TCR repertoires, to increase sequencing depth and limit assay-specific biases. The study deeply sequenced blood TCR repertoires of several healthy adults to estimate repertoire size and the extent of clonotype sharing between individuals. Between about 0.85 and 8.9 billion PBMCs per donor were obtained by leukapheresis.

On the study overall, not on this receptor specifically: When four donors were compared, the shared fraction of clonotypes was approximately 5% for naive CD4, 3.5% for naive CD8, 2% to 2.5% for memory CD4, and roughly 0.43% for memory CD8. Naive subsets generally had larger estimated clonotype richness than memory subsets. The small number of donors limited the genetic and exposure-history diversity represented. Based on pairwise subsampling, the degree of clonotype sharing among donors was expected to be affected by sequencing depth. Only blood was sampled, and tissue TCR repertoires likely differ from those in blood. Compared with non-shared clonotypes, the clonotypes found in all four sorted-subset donors had higher generation probabilities. Incomplete sequencing was indicated by rarefaction of sorted-subset datasets, despite the large sequencing depth.

The sequenced sample was memory CD4+ T cells sorted from blood. Explained via the paper, the cell subset or site label denotes: CD45RA-negative fraction. The receptor chain draws on TRBV6-6 and TRBJ2-7, and TRBD2 matches 13 of the central bases. This TCR came from a woman younger than 45 in good health. The nucleotide sequence is given as TGTGCCAGCAGGGCAACTAGCGGGAGGGTCTACGAGCAGTACTTC. This encodes CASRATSGRVYEQYF.